This entry lists 9 T cell receptor beta chains sequenced from one sample in a study of OX40 agonist ivuxolimab in advanced cancers. Assay used: immunoSEQ multiplex PCR; TCRdb lists only in-frame clones, some missing. The sample has over 90,000 clones, over 75% seen once. Specimen: CD4+ or CD8+ T cells sorted from blood, collected in a trial of the OX40 agonist ivuxolimab. The source is an adult with an advanced solid tumor such as melanoma, head and neck, liver or kidney cancer.

The chain links TRBV5-4 to TRBJ2-7; TRBD2 matches 7 bases. V was pared by 0 bases and J by 7 bases, with 7 bases of the junction left unmatched. The CDR3 is made up of 14 amino acids. CDR1 and CDR2 from the germline V gene are SGHNT and YYREEE (reference sequence). In DNA, the CDR3 is TGTGCCAGCAGCTTGGCGGGGGGTCGCTTGGAGCAGTACTTC. This codes for CASSLAGGRLEQYF.

The chain employs TRBV7-9 and TRBJ2-1; TRBD2 matches 7 bases. The CDR3 is 13 residues long. In germline, CDR1 is SEHNR, CDR2 FQNEAQ (reference sequence). The trim removed 3 bases at V and 4 bases at J, leaving 0 bases unmatched. The CDR3 DNA follows: TGTGCCAGCAGCTTTAGCGGGTACAATGAGCAGTTCTTC. Translation gives CASSFSGYNEQFF.

The chain carries TRBV19 and TRBJ1-5, with a possible D match to TRBD1 (6 bases). Between the trimmed V and J ends, which lost 3 bases and 6 bases, there was a span of 12 bases. The CDR3 runs to 14 residues. Germline V gives CDR1 LNHDA, CDR2 SQIVND (reference sequence). This CDR3 is CASSIDRFRQPQHF. DNA for the CDR3: TGTGCCAGTAGTATCGACAGGTTCCGTCAGCCCCAGCATTTT.

The rearrangement joins TRBV2 to TRBJ1-1; 10 bases fit TRBD1. Germline V gives CDR1 SNHLY, CDR2 FYNNEI. With V trimmed by 8 bases and J by 3 bases, 6 bases remained unmatched. The CDR3 runs to 14 residues. The DNA for the CDR3 is TGTGCCAGCCGCAAGACAGGGGGCTACACTGAAGCTTTCTTT. Amino acid sequence: CASRKTGGYTEAFF.

This clone has more than one count but fewer than ten. The J gene is TRBJ2-1, the V gene TRBV19; 12 bases match TRBD2. The V and J ends lost 5 bases and 8 bases, in that order; junction bases with no gene match: 10. CDR1 and CDR2 from the germline V gene are LNHDA and SQIVND (reference sequence). The CDR3 length is 16 residues. In DNA form, the CDR3 reads TGTGCCAGTAGTGCCATGGGGACTAGCGGGTCCGATGAGCAGTTCTTC. Translating it yields CASSAMGTSGSDEQFF.

The J gene is TRBJ2-2, the V gene TRBV4-1; 9 positions agree with TRBD2. V lost 0 bases to trimming and J lost 5 bases; unmatched junction nucleotides: 10. Germline assignment: CDR1 MGHRA and CDR2 YSYEKL. The CDR3 loop spans 18 amino acids. This chain's CDR3 is CASSQDRSGAGGTGELFF. The DNA for the CDR3 is TGCGCCAGCAGCCAAGATCGTTCTGGAGCGGGAGGTACCGGGGAGCTGTTTTTT.

CDR3 DNA: TGCGCCAGCAGCTTCTCTAGCGGGAGACCGCTGGTCTACGAGCAGTACTTC. It is translated as CASSFSSGRPLVYEQYF. This chain connects TRBV5-1 to TRBJ2-7, with 10 nucleotides matching TRBD2. Germline CDR1 is SGHRS and CDR2 is YFSETQ. The J segment lost 3 bases and the V segment lost 2 bases, leaving 11 bases of the junction unmatched. There are 17 residues in the CDR3.

The J gene is TRBJ2-4, the V gene TRBV5-4; D remains ambiguous. Germline CDR1 SGHNT, CDR2 YYREEE (reference sequence). The CDR3 covers 15 residues. Deletions cut 5 bases from V and 2 bases from J, with 14 bases between. The CDR3 DNA reads as TGTGCCAGCAGGATCCTTCCAGGCTCCAAAAACATTCAGTACTTC. Translating gives CASRILPGSKNIQYF.

The chain carries TRBV2 and TRBJ2-3, with TRBD2 matching over 10 bases. Unmatched junction bases numbered 4, after V lost 6 bases and J lost 1 base. From germline, CDR1 is SNHLY and CDR2 FYNNEI. This CDR3 region has 15 residues. CDR3 DNA: TGTGCCAGCAGGACCGGGACTAGCGGCACAGATACGCAGTATTTT. Translating gives CASRTGTSGTDTQYF.